The 24 T cell receptor beta chains below come from one sample, sequenced in a study of blood T cell repertoires in COVID-19. Sequenced by immunoSEQ multiplex PCR; TCRdb stores in-frame clones only, minus some. The sample records about 200,000 clones, around 82% being singletons. The sequenced sample was peripheral blood. The source is a woman aged 40 to 49 with active or convalescent COVID-19.

This chain connects TRBV10-1 to TRBJ1-3, with D perhaps matching TRBD1 (6 bases). V was shortened by 2 bases and J by 2 bases, with 22 bases between the two germline ends. This CDR3 contains 19 residues. The germline V gene encodes CDR1 WNHNN and CDR2 SYGVQD (reference sequence). Here the CDR3 DNA reads TGCGCCAGCAGTGAGATCGGTAAGGTCAGGGGTTACGCTGGAAACACCATATATTTT. Residues: CASSEIGKVRGYAGNTIYF.

This chain joins TRBV3-1 (or the pseudogene TRBV3-2) and TRBJ1-1, with D unresolved. V was clipped by 5 bases and J by 7 bases, with 17 bases between them. Looked up from germline, CDR1 is LGHDT and CDR2 is YNNKEL (reference sequence). There are 14 residues in the CDR3. The CDR3 sequence: CASSLAEGLVEAFF. The CDR3 DNA sequence: TGTGCCAGCAGCTTGGCGGAGGGTTTGGTTGAAGCTTTCTTT.

V is TRBV3-1 (or the pseudogene TRBV3-2) and J is TRBJ1-1; tentative D call: TRBD1 (6 bases). The V gene's germline CDR1 is LGHDT and CDR2 YNNKEL (reference sequence). The V end was cut by 6 bases, the J end by 3 bases, with 11 bases between. The CDR3 is 13 residues long. The CDR3 DNA reads as TGTGCCAGCAGACTCGAGGGGGACACTGAAGCTTTCTTT. As protein: CASRLEGDTEAFF.

Only one count was recorded for this clone. The chain uses TRBV5-1 and TRBJ2-7; the D gene is possibly TRBD1 (6 bases). CDR1 and CDR2 from the germline V gene are SGHRS and YFSETQ. The germline V and J ends were trimmed by 4 bases and 0 bases, with 23 bases remaining between them. The CDR3 sequence is 18 residues long. The DNA of the CDR3 is TGCGCCAGCAGCCCACAGGGCCAACCTTCACGAGGCTCCTACGAGCAGTACTTC. It encodes CASSPQGQPSRGSYEQYF. Filled out from reference TRBV5-1 and TRBJ2-7, the complete variable domain reads KAGVTQTPRYLIKTRGQQVTLSCSPISGHRSVSWYQQTPGQGLQFLFEYFSETQRNKGNFPGRFSGRQFSNSRSEMNVSTLELGDSALYLCASSPQGQPSRGSYEQYFGPGTRLTVT.

A word on this clone: At the DNA level, this CDR3 is encoded by other sequences in the same sample as well. This sequence joins TRBV19 and TRBJ1-1, with TRBD1 matching 8 bases. CDR1 LNHDA and CDR2 SQIVND come from the germline V gene (reference sequence). The CDR3 consists of 14 residues. The ends lost 3 bases at V and 1 base at J; junction bases unmatched: 1. The CDR3 protein is CASSIDRGNTEAFF. The CDR3 coding sequence is TGTGCCAGTAGTATCGACAGGGGGAACACTGAAGCTTTCTTT. Using reference TRBV19 and TRBJ1-1 for the parts outside the CDR3, the full variable domain is DGGITQSPKYLFRKEGQNVTLSCEQNLNHDAMYWYRQDPGQGLRLIYYSQIVNDFQKGDIAEGYSVSREKKESFPLTVTSAQKNPTAFYLCASSIDRGNTEAFFGQGTRLTVV.

The chain combines TRBV5-1 with TRBJ2-3; 7 nucleotides align to TRBD2. CDR3 length equals 16 residues. The germline CDR1 and CDR2 sequences are SGHRS and YFSETQ. V lost 0 bases to trimming and J lost 3 bases; unmatched junction nucleotides: 7. CDR3 loop: CASSLARASGTDTQYF. The CDR3 nucleotides read TGCGCCAGCAGCTTGGCCAGGGCTAGCGGAACAGATACGCAGTATTTT.

The chain carries TRBV14 and TRBJ2-5, with 11 bases matching TRBD2. This CDR3 region has 16 residues. Per the germline V gene, CDR1 is SGHDN and CDR2 is FVKESK. Trimming removed 4 bases from V and 5 bases from J; junction bases left unmatched: 9. CDR3 sequence: CASSPLLAGVGETQYF. CDR3 nucleotide sequence: TGTGCCAGCAGCCCCCTACTAGCGGGAGTAGGGGAGACCCAGTACTTC.

As DNA, the CDR3 is TGCGCCAGCAAAAAGGGGCGGGAGACCCAGTACTTC. Translation: CASKKGRETQYF. The chain uses TRBV5-1 and TRBJ2-5; D perhaps matches TRBD1 (5 bases). Trimming took 6 bases from V and 5 from J, leaving 11 bases between them. CDR1 is SGHRS and CDR2 is YFSETQ in the germline V gene. This CDR3 has 12 amino acids.

This clone was seen many times. The CDR3 sequence is CASSQQTGAPAYGYTF. The CDR3 coding sequence is TGTGCCAGCAGCCAACAGACAGGGGCCCCGGCCTATGGCTACACCTTC. The chain joins TRBV16 to TRBJ1-2; TRBD1 matches at 8 bases. The CDR3 spans 16 residues. Germline assignment: CDR1 KGHSY and CDR2 FQNENV. V gave up 2 bases and J gave up 4 bases; unmatched junction bases: 9.

This chain connects TRBV7-2 to TRBJ1-3; a weak D match, TRBD1 (6 bases). CDR3 length: 15 amino acids. V lost 1 base to trimming and J lost 4 bases, with 11 bases between them. Germline loops: CDR1 SGHTA, CDR2 FQGNSA. The CDR3 loop is CASSLGGGLGNTIYF. The CDR3 region has the DNA TGTGCCAGCAGCTTAGGAGGGGGTTTAGGAAACACCATATATTTT.

The chain is built from TRBV7-9 and TRBJ1-2, with D perhaps matching TRBD1 (5 bases). The V gene lost 10 bases and the J gene lost 5 bases, with 14 bases spanning the gap. Germline V gives CDR1 SEHNR, CDR2 FQNEAQ (reference sequence). The CDR3 is 12 residues long. The DNA of the CDR3 is TGTGCCATCCCGCAGGGTGAATATGGCTACACCTTC. As protein: CAIPQGEYGYTF. The variable domain in full, with the rest retrieved from reference TRBV7-9 and TRBJ1-2, is DTGVSQNPRHKITKRGQNVTFRCDPISEHNRLYWYRQTLGQGPEFLTYFQNEAQLEKSRLLSDRFSAERPKGSFSTLEIQRTEQGDSAMYLCAIPQGEYGYTFGSGTRLTVV.

The DNA for the CDR3 is TGCGCCAGCAGCTTGGGGACAGCTAGGGGCACAGATACGCAGTATTTT. Its translation is CASSLGTARGTDTQYF. The chain recombines TRBV5-1 with TRBJ2-3; tentative D call: TRBD1 (6 bases). The germline CDR1 and CDR2 sequences are SGHRS and YFSETQ. This CDR3 has 16 residues. V lost 0 bases and J 1 base, leaving 12 bases between the germline ends.

This chain uses TRBV6-5 with TRBJ2-5; the match to TRBD1 covers 8 bases. With V trimmed by 10 bases and J by 0 bases, 7 bases remained unmatched. The CDR3 sequence is 14 residues long. Per germline, CDR1 MNHEY and CDR2 SVGAGI. The DNA for the CDR3 is TGTGCCACCCGGACAGGGAACAACCAAGAGACCCAGTACTTC. It encodes CATRTGNNQETQYF.

This chain links TRBV29-1 with TRBJ2-5; TRBD1 agrees at 7 bases. The CDR3 is made up of 13 amino acids. The germline gives CDR1 SQVTM, CDR2 ANQGSEA. V lost 5 bases and J lost 1; bases outside the gene matches: 4. The CDR3 loop is CSVRGQVQETQYF. The CDR3 DNA sequence: TGCAGCGTTCGTGGACAGGTCCAAGAGACCCAGTACTTC.

This clone was observed a single time. The chain couples TRBV11-3 to TRBJ1-2; 7 bases match TRBD1. J gave up 6 bases and V 3 bases, and 7 bases lay outside the gene matches. There are 14 residues in the CDR3. CDR1 is SGHNT and CDR2 is YENEEA in the germline V gene. Written as DNA, the CDR3 is TGTGCCAGCAGCTTCCAGGGACAGCGTCATGGCTACACCTTC. Its translation is CASSFQGQRHGYTF.

The CDR3 reads CASTGGNTIYF. CDR3 nucleotides: TGTGCCAGCACGGGGGGAAACACCATATATTTT. The chain recombines TRBV3-1 (or the pseudogene TRBV3-2) with TRBJ1-3; D call uncertain. Germline V gives CDR1 LGHDT, CDR2 YNNKEL (reference sequence). The CDR3 has 11 amino acids. Trimming cost V 7 bases and J 4 bases, with 5 bases left between them.

V is TRBV7-8 and J is TRBJ2-5; no definite D call. Per germline, CDR1 SGHVS and CDR2 FQNEAQ. This CDR3 spans 16 amino acids. Between the trimmed V and J ends, which lost 0 bases and 4 bases, there was a span of 15 bases. CDR3: CASSLARRLRVETQYF. CDR3 in DNA: TGTGCCAGCAGCTTAGCGAGGCGACTGAGAGTAGAGACCCAGTACTTC.

V usage is TRBV7-6 and J usage is TRBJ2-7, with 12 bases lining up with TRBD2. CDR1 is SGHVS and CDR2 is FNYEAQ in the germline V gene. The CDR3 sequence is 18 residues long. With V trimmed by 1 base and J by 5 bases, 12 bases remained unmatched. Written as DNA, the CDR3 is TGTGCCAGCAGCTTAGGGGGCCTAGCGGGAGGGCCAACAAACGAGCAGTACTTC. Its protein product is CASSLGGLAGGPTNEQYF. Combining the CDR3 with reference TRBV7-6 and TRBJ2-7 gives the whole variable domain GAGVSQSPRYKVTKRGQDVALRCDPISGHVSLYWYRQALGQGPEFLTYFNYEAQQDKSGLPNDRFSAERPEGSISTLTIQRTEQRDSAMYRCASSLGGLAGGPTNEQYFGPGTRLTVT.

This sequence joins TRBV5-4 and TRBJ1-3, with TRBD1 identical over 7 bases. V trimming: 4 bases; J trimming: 1 base; junction bases outside the gene matches: 5. The germline V gene encodes CDR1 SGHNT and CDR2 YYREEE (reference sequence). The CDR3 length is 15 residues. CDR3 DNA: TGTGCCAGCAGCCCTACGGGACAGTCTGGAAACACCATATATTTT. Its protein product is CASSPTGQSGNTIYF.

The chain combines TRBV3-1 (or the pseudogene TRBV3-2) with TRBJ1-2; 7 bases align to TRBD1. V lost 0 bases, J lost 5 bases, and 12 bases stayed unmatched. This CDR3 has 17 amino acids. Germline V gene sequence: CDR1 LGHDT, CDR2 YNNKEL (reference sequence). The CDR3 loop is CASSQDIATGPVYGYTF. The CDR3 coding sequence is TGTGCCAGCAGCCAAGATATAGCGACAGGGCCGGTATATGGCTACACCTTC.

The V call is TRBV7-2, the J call TRBJ2-7, with D tentatively TRBD2 (5 bases). The CDR3 length is 14 residues. Trimming stripped 6 bases from V and 2 bases from J, with 14 bases between. The V gene's germline CDR1 is SGHTA and CDR2 FQGNSA. This chain's CDR3 is CASSRGLSPYEQYF. The DNA for the CDR3 is TGTGCCAGCAGTAGAGGGCTATCTCCCTACGAGCAGTACTTC.

V and J are TRBV27 and TRBJ2-1; 14 bases map to TRBD2. Trimming removed 6 bases from V and 8 bases from J; junction bases left unmatched: 9. The CDR3 is 16 amino acids. CDR1 and CDR2 (germline): MNHEY, SMNVEV (reference sequence). The CDR3 sequence: CASSGRLAGGPHEQFF. The CDR3 DNA reads TGTGCCAGCAGCGGGCGACTAGCGGGAGGGCCCCATGAGCAGTTCTTC.

V gene TRBV19 combines with J gene TRBJ1-5; D is unclear. Germline CDR1 LNHDA, CDR2 SQIVND (reference sequence). Trimming pared 3 bases from V and 1 base from J, leaving 19 bases between. CDR3 length: 18 residues. In DNA, the CDR3 is TGTGCCAGTAGTATCAAGATGATGGTCAGGTTGAGCAATCAGCCCCAGCATTTT. Its protein product is CASSIKMMVRLSNQPQHF. The full variable domain, with the rest looked up from reference TRBV19 and TRBJ1-5, is DGGITQSPKYLFRKEGQNVTLSCEQNLNHDAMYWYRQDPGQGLRLIYYSQIVNDFQKGDIAEGYSVSREKKESFPLTVTSAQKNPTAFYLCASSIKMMVRLSNQPQHFGDGTRLSIL.

On this clone itself: Other DNA sequences in the sample encode the same CDR3. V and J are TRBV9 and TRBJ2-7, with 7 bases lining up with TRBD2. Germline CDR1 SGDLS, CDR2 YYNGEE. CDR3 length: 13 residues. V gave up 2 bases and J gave up 1 base; unmatched junction bases: 0. The CDR3 here is CASSVGGSYEQYF. CDR3 nucleotide sequence: TGTGCCAGCAGCGTCGGGGGGTCCTACGAGCAGTACTTC.